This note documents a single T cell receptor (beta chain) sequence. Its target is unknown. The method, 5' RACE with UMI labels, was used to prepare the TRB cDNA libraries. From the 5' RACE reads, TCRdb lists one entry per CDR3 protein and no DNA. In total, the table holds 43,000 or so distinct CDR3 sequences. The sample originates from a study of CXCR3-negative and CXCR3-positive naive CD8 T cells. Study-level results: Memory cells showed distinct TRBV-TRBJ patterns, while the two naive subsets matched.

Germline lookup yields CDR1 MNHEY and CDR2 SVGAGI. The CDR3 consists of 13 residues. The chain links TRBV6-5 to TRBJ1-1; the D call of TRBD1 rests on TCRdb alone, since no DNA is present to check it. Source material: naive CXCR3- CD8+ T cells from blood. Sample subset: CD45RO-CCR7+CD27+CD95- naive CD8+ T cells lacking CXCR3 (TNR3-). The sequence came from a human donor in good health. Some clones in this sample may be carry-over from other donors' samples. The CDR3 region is CASSTLGAAEAFF.